The entry below describes one TCR beta chain. The CDR3 covers 15 residues. V was pared by 4 bases and J by 4 bases, with 15 bases between. Per germline, CDR1 SGHRS and CDR2 YFSETQ. The data stem from a study of blood T cell repertoires in COVID-19. Study in general: From the United States, Italy and Spain came samples of acute and convalescent COVID-19. From T cells, B-cell-depleted T cells, or PBMCs came the material, which was cDNA or gDNA.

As processed by the authors: Amplifying reference gene primers gave estimates of nucleated cell counts. The repertoire was sequenced with immunoSEQ multiplex PCR; TCRdb's copy has only in-frame clones and lacks some. For V, J and clone size, that table is used; D and trimming come from the DNA. The sample lists about 210,000 clones, approximately 91% occurring once. Material for sequencing was peripheral blood. The sequence came from a woman aged 40-49 years with acute or convalescent COVID-19. The chain combines TRBV5-1 with TRBJ1-3, with TRBD1 as a possible D gene (5 bases). The CDR3 DNA reads as TGCGCCAGCAGCCCGGGTAGGGGTTCAGGAAACACCATATATTTT. It translates to CASSPGRGSGNTIYF. Looking up the rest from reference TRBV5-1 and TRBJ1-3 gives the full variable domain: KAGVTQTPRYLIKTRGQQVTLSCSPISGHRSVSWYQQTPGQGLQFLFEYFSETQRNKGNFPGRFSGRQFSNSRSEMNVSTLELGDSALYLCASSPGRGSGNTIYFGEGSWLTVV.